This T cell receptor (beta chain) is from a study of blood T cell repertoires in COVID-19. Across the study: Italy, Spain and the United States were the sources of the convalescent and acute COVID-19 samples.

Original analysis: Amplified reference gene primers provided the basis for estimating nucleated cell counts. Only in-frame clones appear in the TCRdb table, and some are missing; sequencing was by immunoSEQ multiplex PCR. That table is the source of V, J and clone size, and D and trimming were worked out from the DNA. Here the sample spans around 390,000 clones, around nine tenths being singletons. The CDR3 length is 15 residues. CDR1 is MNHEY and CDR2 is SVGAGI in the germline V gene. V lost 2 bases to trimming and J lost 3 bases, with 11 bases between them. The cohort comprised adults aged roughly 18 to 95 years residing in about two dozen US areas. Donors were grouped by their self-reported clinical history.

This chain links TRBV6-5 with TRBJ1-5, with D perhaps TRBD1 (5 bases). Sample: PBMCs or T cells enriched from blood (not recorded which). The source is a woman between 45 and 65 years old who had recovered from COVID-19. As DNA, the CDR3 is TGTGCCAGCAGTTACAGCAGGGCCCTCAATCAGCCCCAGCATTTT. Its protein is CASSYSRALNQPQHF.